These 14 T cell receptor beta chains share one sample of origin, sequenced in a study of glioma-infiltrating T cells after dendritic cell vaccination. Generated by immunoSEQ multiplex PCR, the TCRdb table keeps only in-frame clones and is missing some. The repertoire holds tens of thousands of clones, about 87% seen once, with approximately 3.2% in the top ten. The sample here was blood, taken before dendritic cell vaccination. These receptors were obtained from a human donor with glioblastoma.

This clone has only one observation. A read error may account for a junction end that differs from germline. The rearrangement joins TRBV14 to TRBJ1-3; no firm D call. Germline values: CDR1 SGHDN, CDR2 FVKESK. This CDR3 spans 14 amino acids. CDR3 nucleotide sequence: TGTGCCAGCAGGCAGTTCGCTTCTGCAAACACCATATATTTT. Translated: CASRQFASANTIYF.

The chain joins TRBV11-3 to TRBJ1-3, with D maybe TRBD1 (5 bases). Between the trimmed V and J ends, which lost 5 bases and 4 bases, there was a span of 18 bases. The CDR3 is made up of 16 amino acids. Germline values: CDR1 SGHNT, CDR2 YENEEA. In DNA, the CDR3 is TGTGCCAGCAGCCTTGGGGGAGGCGTTCGAGGAAACACCATATATTTT. Protein sequence: CASSLGGGVRGNTIYF.

The V call is TRBV19, the J call TRBJ1-1; D unresolved. V lost 5 bases, J lost 4 bases, and 8 bases lay in between. The length of the CDR3 is 12 residues. Germline CDR1 reads LNHDA; CDR2 reads SQIVND (reference sequence). CDR3 sequence (DNA): TGTGCCAGTAGTGGCGGGCTCACTGAAGCTTTCTTT. Its protein is CASSGGLTEAFF.

The chain carries TRBV9 and TRBJ1-3; 10 bases map to TRBD1. There are 15 residues in the CDR3. J was trimmed by 4 bases and V by 3 bases; bases with no gene match: 4. CDR1 is SGDLS and CDR2 is YYNGEE in the germline V gene. The CDR3 region is CASSDGQGGGNTIYF. Here the CDR3 DNA reads TGTGCCAGCAGCGATGGACAGGGGGGCGGAAACACCATATATTTT. The full variable domain, in which reference TRBV9 and TRBJ1-3 provide the parts outside the CDR3, is DSGVTQTPKHLITATGQRVTLRCSPRSGDLSVYWYQQSLDQGLQFLIQYYNGEERAKGNILERFSAQQFPDLHSELNLSSLELGDSALYFCASSDGQGGGNTIYFGEGSWLTVV.

The gene calls are TRBV5-1 and TRBJ2-1; 7 positions agree with TRBD1. CDR1 and CDR2 from the germline V gene are SGHRS and YFSETQ. The V and J ends lost 4 bases and 4 bases, in that order; junction bases with no gene match: 8. The CDR3 covers 15 residues. The CDR3 here is CASSQAPGQYNEQFF. The CDR3 bases are TGCGCCAGCAGCCAAGCACCGGGACAGTACAATGAGCAGTTCTTC.

J is TRBJ1-2 and V is TRBV30; a weak D match, TRBD1 (5 bases). V was clipped by 1 base and J by 7 bases, with 19 bases between them. The length of the CDR3 is 15 residues. Germline V gives CDR1 GTSNPN, CDR2 SVGIG (reference sequence). The CDR3 DNA follows: TGTGCCTGGAGTGAGGGGAACAGCTGGGGAGGTGGCTACACCTTC. Encoded protein: CAWSEGNSWGGGYTF.

The chain links TRBV5-1 to TRBJ2-2; TRBD1 is a possible D gene (5 bases). The V end lost 0 bases, the J end lost 5 bases, and 14 bases lay between the germline ends. CDR1 is SGHRS and CDR2 is YFSETQ in the germline V gene. This CDR3 is 16 amino acids long. In nucleotides, the CDR3 is TGCGCCAGCAGCTTGGGACAGCCCGGTAGGACCGGGGAGCTGTTTTTT. Its translation is CASSLGQPGRTGELFF.

This clone was seen only once. The chain is built from TRBV6-6 and TRBJ2-1; TRBD1 matches at 9 bases. The CDR3 spans 15 residues. The germline CDR1 and CDR2 sequences are MNHNY and SVGAGI (reference sequence). Trimming removed 2 bases from V and 5 bases from J; junction bases left unmatched: 4. The CDR3 DNA is TGTGCCAGCAGTTACCCTGGGACAGGGAACAATGAGCAGTTCTTC. Amino acids: CASSYPGTGNNEQFF.

The rearrangement links TRBV30 to TRBJ1-1, with TRBD1 identical over 9 bases. V lost 5 bases, J lost 7 bases, and 20 bases stayed unmatched. The CDR3 is 17 amino acids. Germline V gives CDR1 GTSNPN, CDR2 SVGIG (reference sequence). CDR3 sequence reads: CAWSEGQGLLGRSEAFF. The CDR3, as DNA: TGTGCCTGGTCAGAGGGACAGGGATTACTCGGTCGCAGTGAAGCTTTCTTT.

The rearrangement joins TRBV2 to TRBJ2-3; D is possibly TRBD2 (5 bases). Germline V gene lookup returns CDR1 SNHLY and CDR2 FYNNEI. The CDR3 runs 13 residues. Trimming removed 6 bases from V and 5 bases from J, with 12 bases in between. The CDR3 coding sequence is TGTGCCAGCAGCTCGCGGGTTGGAGATACGCAGTATTTT. Translating it yields CASSSRVGDTQYF.

The chain employs TRBV6-6 and TRBJ2-7, with 7 bases fitting TRBD2. The CDR3 contains 14 residues. CDR1 MNHNY and CDR2 SVGAGI come from the germline V gene (reference sequence). Trimming removed 7 bases from V and 4 bases from J; junction bases left unmatched: 10. This CDR3 is CASNEHGLEYEQYF. The CDR3 coding sequence is TGTGCCAGCAATGAGCACGGACTAGAGTACGAGCAGTACTTC.

The chain couples TRBV11-3 to TRBJ2-3, with D perhaps TRBD2 (6 bases). V lost 4 bases and J lost 5, with 19 bases in between. Germline V CDR1 and CDR2: SGHNT, YENEEA. The CDR3 extends over 16 amino acids. The CDR3 DNA sequence: TGTGCCAGCAGCTACGCGGGATCACTATACCGAGATACGCAGTATTTT. Its protein is CASSYAGSLYRDTQYF.

Here the CDR3 reads CAWVTGDASGPGETQYF. CDR3 coding DNA: TGTGCCTGGGTGACAGGGGACGCATCAGGACCTGGTGAGACCCAGTACTTC. The gene calls are TRBV30 and TRBJ2-5; TRBD1 matches 8 bases. V gave up 5 bases and J gave up 5 bases; unmatched junction bases: 19. Germline V lookup: CDR1 GTSNPN, CDR2 SVGIG (reference sequence). This CDR3 contains 17 residues.

The CDR3 loop reads CASSKGFSTANTGELFF. CDR3 in DNA: TGTGCCAGCAGCAAAGGATTCTCTACGGCGAACACCGGGGAGCTGTTTTTT. J is TRBJ2-2 and V is TRBV21-1; the table names TRBD2, a call not compared with the DNA. TRBV21-1 is a documented pseudogene. The CDR3 sequence is 17 residues long.